Below are 18 T cell receptor beta chains sequenced from a single sample in a study of human thymus T cells. The thymus was resected at corrective cardiac surgery. Measured with immunoSEQ multiplex PCR; TCRdb has only the in-frame clones, and not every one. Of tens of thousands of clones listed, roughly 94% are singletons. The sequenced sample consisted of thymus tissue. The receptors were gathered from a girl less than two years old with a congenital heart defect but otherwise immunologically healthy.

The chain carries TRBV18 and TRBJ2-5; 10 nucleotides line up with TRBD2. The J segment lost 5 bases and the V segment lost 4 bases, leaving 13 bases of the junction unmatched. This CDR3 comprises 17 residues. In germline, CDR1 is KGHSH, CDR2 LQKENI. This CDR3 reads CASSRREAGGPSETQYF. CDR3 DNA: TGTGCCAGCTCACGCCGTGAAGCGGGAGGGCCGAGCGAGACCCAGTACTTC.

J is TRBJ2-1 and V is TRBV19; the match to TRBD2 covers 9 bases. The CDR3 contains 17 residues. The V segment lost 3 bases and the J segment 13 bases; nucleotides outside the gene matches: 19. In germline, CDR1 is LNHDA, CDR2 SQIVND (reference sequence). The CDR3: CASSILLAGAKGFGQFF. The CDR3 DNA sequence: TGTGCCAGTAGTATTCTCTTAGCGGGAGCTAAAGGGTTTGGACAGTTCTTC.

The chain carries TRBV5-1 and TRBJ1-2; D might be TRBD1 (5 bases). The V gene lost 4 bases and the J gene lost 4 bases, with 14 bases spanning the gap. CDR1 is SGHRS and CDR2 is YFSETQ in the germline V gene. This CDR3 is built from 14 residues. As DNA, the CDR3 is TGCGCCAGCAGCCTGGGGGGAATAGGCTATGGCTACACCTTC. It is translated as CASSLGGIGYGYTF.

The rearrangement uses TRBV7-7 and TRBJ2-1; D may be TRBD2 (5 bases). The CDR3 consists of 14 residues. In germline, CDR1 is SSHAT, CDR2 FNYEAQ (reference sequence). The chain's CDR3 is CAWLFRRFANEQFF. In nucleotides, the CDR3 is TGTGCTTGGCTTTTCAGGAGGTTTGCTAATGAGCAGTTCTTC.

V is TRBV12-5 and J is TRBJ2-7; D not certain. From germline, CDR1 is LGHNT and CDR2 FRNRAP. The CDR3 runs 14 residues. Deletions cut 6 bases from V and 5 bases from J, with 17 bases between. The CDR3 DNA is TGTGCTAGTGGCAACCTGACGGCGATCCACGAGCAGTACTTC. Its protein is CASGNLTAIHEQYF.

The chain is built from TRBV21-1 and TRBJ1-1. TRBV21-1 is noted as a pseudogene. The CDR3 length is 14 residues. This CDR3 reads CASSARRDGGGAFF. CDR3 nucleotides: TGTGCCAGCAGCGCCCGCCGGGACGGCGGGGGAGCTTTCTTT.

The sample holds one count of this clone. This chain links TRBV7-2 with TRBJ2-1; D gene ambiguous. The germline V and J ends were trimmed by 4 bases and 11 bases, with 9 bases remaining between them. From germline, CDR1 is SGHTA and CDR2 FQGNSA. The CDR3 spans 11 residues. CDR3 bases: TGTGCCAGCAGCTGGGCCGCCAAGCAGTTCTTC. Protein sequence: CASSWAAKQFF.

This clone was counted once. V usage is TRBV12-5 and J usage is TRBJ2-3; D is possibly TRBD1 or TRBD2 (5 bases each). CDR1 LGHNT and CDR2 FRNRAP come from the germline V gene. The CDR3 contains 14 residues. Between the trimmed V and J ends, which lost 5 bases and 2 bases, there was a span of 11 bases. CDR3 in DNA: TGTGCTAGTGGTGCCGGGACCACCACAGATACGCAGTATTTT. This translates into CASGAGTTTDTQYF.

This chain uses TRBV28 with TRBJ1-1, with 7 bases matching TRBD1. Germline assignment: CDR1 MDHEN and CDR2 SYDVKM. CDR3 size: 13 residues. J lost 1 base, V lost 7 bases, and 3 bases had no gene match. For the CDR3, the DNA is TGTGCCAGCACAAGACAGGGGAACACTGAAGCTTTCTTT. As protein: CASTRQGNTEAFF.

The chain carries TRBV14 and TRBJ2-3; D not certain. V lost 0 bases and J 2 bases, leaving 6 bases between the germline ends. Germline V gene sequence: CDR1 SGHDN, CDR2 FVKESK. This CDR3 has 14 amino acids. The CDR3 DNA is TGTGCCAGCAGCCAAGACGTCCACACAGATACGCAGTATTTT. Protein: CASSQDVHTDTQYF.

This clone was recorded once. The rearrangement links TRBV7-9 to TRBJ2-1; 10 bases line up with TRBD2. Germline-derived CDR1 and CDR2 are SEHNR and FQNEAQ (reference sequence). The V segment lost 5 bases and the J segment 5 bases; nucleotides outside the gene matches: 12. This CDR3 contains 17 residues. The DNA of the CDR3 is TGTGCCAGCAGCCGCCCCCCGACTAGCGGGTGTGACAATGAGCAGTTCTTC. Translation: CASSRPPTSGCDNEQFF.

The chain couples TRBV9 to TRBJ2-2, with 13 positions matching TRBD2. CDR3 length equals 17 residues. V was clipped by 3 bases and J by 8 bases; unmatched bases: 10. CDR1 SGDLS and CDR2 YYNGEE come from the germline V gene. In DNA, the CDR3 is TGTGCCAGCAGCGCAACCACTAGCGGGAGGGCCCAAGGGGAGCTGTTTTTT. Amino acid sequence: CASSATTSGRAQGELFF.

The V and J genes are TRBV15 and TRBJ1-2, with 11 bases identical to TRBD1. The CDR3 consists of 17 residues. J lost 3 bases, V lost 3 bases, and 9 bases had no gene match. The germline V gene encodes CDR1 LNHNV and CDR2 YYDKDF (reference sequence). CDR3 protein: CATSRPGQGAWDYGYTF. The CDR3 DNA is TGTGCCACCAGCAGGCCCGGACAGGGGGCGTGGGACTATGGCTACACCTTC.

This chain uses TRBV6-1 with TRBJ1-2; 10 positions agree with TRBD1. The CDR3 loop spans 14 amino acids. The germline V gene encodes CDR1 MNHNS and CDR2 SASEGT. Trimming took 8 bases from V and 4 from J; bases not matched to a gene: 7. CDR3 in DNA: TGTGCCAGCGGTTCGGACAGGGGGGGCTATGGCTACACCTTC. Protein product: CASGSDRGGYGYTF.

The V and J genes are TRBV10-3 and TRBJ1-2; D perhaps matches TRBD1 (6 bases). CDR3 length: 16 residues. Germline V CDR1 and CDR2: ENHRY, SYGVKD. The V gene lost 6 bases and the J gene lost 4 bases, with 21 bases spanning the gap. DNA for the CDR3: TGTGCCATCAGAATTATATTCGACAGGCTCAGCTATGGCTACACCTTC. Its translation: CAIRIIFDRLSYGYTF.

The chain is built from TRBV7-2 and TRBJ2-4, with TRBD2 matching over 8 bases. V lost 7 bases and J lost 1; bases outside the gene matches: 9. The germline V gene encodes CDR1 SGHTA and CDR2 FQGNSA. CDR3 length: 16 residues. CDR3 sequence: CASTSLAEFAKNIQYF. In DNA form, the CDR3 reads TGTGCCAGCACTTCACTAGCGGAGTTTGCCAAAAACATTCAGTACTTC.

The chain recombines TRBV4-1 with TRBJ2-7; unclear D gene. The CDR3 extends over 15 amino acids. Trimming left V 1 base short and J 2 bases short, with 12 bases between. CDR1 is MGHRA, CDR2 YSYEKL, per germline. CDR3 bases: TGCGCCAGCAGCCAAGGCCAAGACACAACCTACGAGCAGTACTTC. Amino acids: CASSQGQDTTYEQYF.

The chain is built from TRBV15 and TRBJ2-1; the D gene is possibly TRBD2 (6 bases). V shed 8 bases and J shed 4 bases, with 21 bases lying between them. CDR3 length equals 16 residues. The germline V gene has CDR1 LNHNV and CDR2 YYDKDF (reference sequence). The CDR3 sequence: CATERGGPSSYNEQFF. As DNA, the CDR3 is TGTGCCACCGAGAGGGGAGGCCCCTCCTCTTACAATGAGCAGTTCTTC.